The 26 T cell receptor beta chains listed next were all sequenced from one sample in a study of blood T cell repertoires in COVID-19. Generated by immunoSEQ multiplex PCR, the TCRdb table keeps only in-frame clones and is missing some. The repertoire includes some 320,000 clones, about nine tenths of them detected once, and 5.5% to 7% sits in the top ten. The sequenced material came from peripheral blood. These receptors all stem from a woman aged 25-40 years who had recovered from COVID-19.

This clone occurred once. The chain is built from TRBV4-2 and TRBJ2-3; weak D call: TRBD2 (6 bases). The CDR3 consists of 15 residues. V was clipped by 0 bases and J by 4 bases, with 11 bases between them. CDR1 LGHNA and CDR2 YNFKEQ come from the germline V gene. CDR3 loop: CASSQEGRLSDTQYF. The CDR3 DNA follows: TGTGCCAGCAGCCAAGAGGGGAGGTTGTCAGATACGCAGTATTTT.

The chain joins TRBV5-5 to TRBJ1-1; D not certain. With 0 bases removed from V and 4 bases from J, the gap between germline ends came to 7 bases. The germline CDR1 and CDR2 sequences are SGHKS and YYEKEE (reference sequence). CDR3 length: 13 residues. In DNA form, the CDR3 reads TGTGCCAGCAGCTTGGACTCCCGCACTGAAGCTTTCTTT. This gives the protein CASSLDSRTEAFF.

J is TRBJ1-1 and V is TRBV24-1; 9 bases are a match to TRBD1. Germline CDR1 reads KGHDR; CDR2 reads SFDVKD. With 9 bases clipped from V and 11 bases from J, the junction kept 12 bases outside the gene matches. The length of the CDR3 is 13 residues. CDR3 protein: CATQSRDRDGAFF. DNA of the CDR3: TGTGCCACCCAAAGTCGGGACAGGGATGGGGCTTTCTTT.

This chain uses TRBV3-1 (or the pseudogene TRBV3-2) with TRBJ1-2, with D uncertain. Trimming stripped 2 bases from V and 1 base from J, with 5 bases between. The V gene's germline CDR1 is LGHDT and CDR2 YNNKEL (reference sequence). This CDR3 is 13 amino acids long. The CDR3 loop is CASSQRSNYGYTF. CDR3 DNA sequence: TGTGCCAGCAGCCAACGGAGTAACTATGGCTACACCTTC.

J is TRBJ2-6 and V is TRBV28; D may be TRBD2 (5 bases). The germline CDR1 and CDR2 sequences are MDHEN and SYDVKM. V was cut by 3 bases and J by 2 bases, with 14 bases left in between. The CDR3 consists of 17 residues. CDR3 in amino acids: CASSFLSGSTGANVLTF. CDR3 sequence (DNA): TGTGCCAGCAGTTTCCTATCGGGGAGCACTGGGGCCAACGTCCTGACTTTC.

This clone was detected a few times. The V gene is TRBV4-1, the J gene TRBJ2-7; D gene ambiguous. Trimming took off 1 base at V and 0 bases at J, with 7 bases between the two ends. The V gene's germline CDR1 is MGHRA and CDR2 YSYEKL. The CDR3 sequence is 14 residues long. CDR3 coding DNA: TGCGCCAGCAGCCAAGGCTGGGCCTCCTACGAGCAGTACTTC. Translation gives CASSQGWASYEQYF.

CDR3 loop: CASSFGFWGQGTNTEAFF. Here the CDR3 DNA reads TGTGCCAGCAGTTTTGGTTTTTGGGGTCAGGGGACGAACACTGAAGCTTTCTTT. V is TRBV27 and J is TRBJ1-1; D may be TRBD1 (6 bases). CDR1 and CDR2 from the germline V gene are MNHEY and SMNVEV (reference sequence). Trimming left V 3 bases short and J 1 base short, with 21 bases between. This CDR3 is built from 18 residues.

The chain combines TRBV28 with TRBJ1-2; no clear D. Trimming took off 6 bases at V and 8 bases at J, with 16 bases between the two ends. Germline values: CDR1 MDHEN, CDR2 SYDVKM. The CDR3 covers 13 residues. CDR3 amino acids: CASRTPRPGGYTF. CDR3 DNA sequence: TGTGCCAGCAGAACCCCTCGGCCGGGGGGCTACACCTTC.

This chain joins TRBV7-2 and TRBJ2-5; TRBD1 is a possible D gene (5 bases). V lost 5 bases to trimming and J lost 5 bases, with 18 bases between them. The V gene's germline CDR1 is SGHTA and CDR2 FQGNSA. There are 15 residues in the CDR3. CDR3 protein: CASSTDSIVGETQYF. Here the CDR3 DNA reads TGTGCCAGCAGCACAGACAGTATAGTTGGTGAGACCCAGTACTTC.

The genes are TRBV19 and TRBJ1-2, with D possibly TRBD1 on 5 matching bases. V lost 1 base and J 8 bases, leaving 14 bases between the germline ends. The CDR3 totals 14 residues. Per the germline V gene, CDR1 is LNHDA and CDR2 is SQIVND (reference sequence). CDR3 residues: CASSIGAGPGGYTF. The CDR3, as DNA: TGTGCCAGTAGTATAGGAGCGGGGCCCGGCGGCTACACCTTC.

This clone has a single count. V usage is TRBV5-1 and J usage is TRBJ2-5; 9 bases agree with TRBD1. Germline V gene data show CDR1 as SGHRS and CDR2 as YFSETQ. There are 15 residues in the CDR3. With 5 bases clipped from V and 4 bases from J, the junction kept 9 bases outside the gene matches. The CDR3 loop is CASRSQPGQGETQYF. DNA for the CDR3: TGCGCCAGCAGAAGTCAACCGGGACAGGGAGAGACCCAGTACTTC.

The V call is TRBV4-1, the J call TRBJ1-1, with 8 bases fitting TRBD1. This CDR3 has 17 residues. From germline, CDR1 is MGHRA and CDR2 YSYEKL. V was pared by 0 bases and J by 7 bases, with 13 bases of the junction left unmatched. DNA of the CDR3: TGCGCCAGCAGCCAAGAACGGATTCGCAGGGGGCGAGTTGAAGCTTTCTTT. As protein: CASSQERIRRGRVEAFF.

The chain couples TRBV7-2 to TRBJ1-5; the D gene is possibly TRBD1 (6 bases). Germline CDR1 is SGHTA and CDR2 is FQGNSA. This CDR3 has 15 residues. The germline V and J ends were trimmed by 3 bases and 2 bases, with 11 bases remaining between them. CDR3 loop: CASSFTRTGNQPQHF. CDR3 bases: TGTGCCAGCAGCTTTACCAGGACAGGCAATCAGCCCCAGCATTTT.

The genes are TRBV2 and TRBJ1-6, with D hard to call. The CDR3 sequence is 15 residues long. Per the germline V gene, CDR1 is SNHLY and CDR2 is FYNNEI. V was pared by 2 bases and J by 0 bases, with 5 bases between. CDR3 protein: CASSETPSYNSPLHF. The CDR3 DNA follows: TGTGCCAGCAGTGAAACACCCTCCTATAATTCACCCCTCCACTTT.

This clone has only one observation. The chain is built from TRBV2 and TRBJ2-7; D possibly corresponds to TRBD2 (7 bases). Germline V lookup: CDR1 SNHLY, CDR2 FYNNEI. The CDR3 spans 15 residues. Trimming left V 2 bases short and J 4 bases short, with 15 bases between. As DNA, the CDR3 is TGTGCCAGCAGTGAATCCGGGGGGCTAGGGTACGAGCAGTACTTC. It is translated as CASSESGGLGYEQYF.

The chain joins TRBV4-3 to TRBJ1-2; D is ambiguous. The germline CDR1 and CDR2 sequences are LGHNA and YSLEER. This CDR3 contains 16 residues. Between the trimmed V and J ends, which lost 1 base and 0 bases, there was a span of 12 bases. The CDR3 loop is CASSQAVQTPNYGYTF. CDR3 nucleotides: TGCGCCAGCAGCCAAGCCGTCCAGACTCCTAACTATGGCTACACCTTC.

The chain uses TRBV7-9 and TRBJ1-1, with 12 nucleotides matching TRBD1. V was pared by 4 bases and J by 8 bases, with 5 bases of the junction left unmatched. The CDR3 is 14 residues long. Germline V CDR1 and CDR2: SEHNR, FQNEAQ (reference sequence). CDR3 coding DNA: TGTGCCAGCAGCTCCTGGGACAGGGGGCCGGAAGCTTTCTTT. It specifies CASSSWDRGPEAFF.

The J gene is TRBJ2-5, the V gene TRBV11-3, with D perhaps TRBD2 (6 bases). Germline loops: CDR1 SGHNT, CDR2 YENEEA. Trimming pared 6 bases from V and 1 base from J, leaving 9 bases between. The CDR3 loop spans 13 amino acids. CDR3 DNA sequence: TGTGCCAGCAGTTCGGGACTCCAAGAGACCCAGTACTTC. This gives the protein CASSSGLQETQYF.

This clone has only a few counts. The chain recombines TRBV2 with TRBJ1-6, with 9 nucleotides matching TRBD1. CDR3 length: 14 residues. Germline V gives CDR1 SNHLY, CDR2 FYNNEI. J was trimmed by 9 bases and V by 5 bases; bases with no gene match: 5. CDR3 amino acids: CASSPGTGISPLHF. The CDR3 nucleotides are TGTGCCAGCAGTCCCGGGACAGGGATTTCACCCCTCCACTTT.

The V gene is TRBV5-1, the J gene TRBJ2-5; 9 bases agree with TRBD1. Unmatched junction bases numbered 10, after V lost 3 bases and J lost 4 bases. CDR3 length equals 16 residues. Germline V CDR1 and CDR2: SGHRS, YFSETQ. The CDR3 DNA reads TGCGCCAGCAGCTCAAGTCCCGGGACAGGGCGAGAGACCCAGTACTTC. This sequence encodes CASSSSPGTGRETQYF.

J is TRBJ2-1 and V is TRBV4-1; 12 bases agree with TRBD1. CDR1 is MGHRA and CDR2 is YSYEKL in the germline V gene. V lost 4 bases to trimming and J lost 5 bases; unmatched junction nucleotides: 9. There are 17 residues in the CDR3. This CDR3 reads CASSLLMGQGADNEQFF. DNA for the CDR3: TGCGCCAGCAGCCTTCTGATGGGACAGGGGGCGGACAATGAGCAGTTCTTC.

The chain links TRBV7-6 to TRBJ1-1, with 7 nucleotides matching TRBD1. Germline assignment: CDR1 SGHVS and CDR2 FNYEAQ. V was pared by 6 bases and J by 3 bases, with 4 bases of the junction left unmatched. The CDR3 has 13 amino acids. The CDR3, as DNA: TGTGCCAGCAGTTTTGACAGGGACACTGAAGCTTTCTTT. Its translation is CASSFDRDTEAFF.

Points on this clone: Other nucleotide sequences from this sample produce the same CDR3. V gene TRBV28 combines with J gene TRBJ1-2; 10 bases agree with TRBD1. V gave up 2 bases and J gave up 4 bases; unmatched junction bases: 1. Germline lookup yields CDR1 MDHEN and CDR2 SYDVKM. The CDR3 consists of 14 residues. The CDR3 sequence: CASSLGDRGYGYTF. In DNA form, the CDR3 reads TGTGCCAGCAGTTTAGGGGACAGGGGCTATGGCTACACCTTC.

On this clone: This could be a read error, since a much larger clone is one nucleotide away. The CDR3 DNA follows: TGTGCCAGCAGTTACCGGACAGGGGGCAGTCAGCCCCAGCATTTT. It specifies CASSYRTGGSQPQHF. The V and J genes are TRBV6-5 and TRBJ1-5; 11 bases align to TRBD1. The CDR3 is 15 amino acids. The V segment lost 2 bases and the J segment 6 bases; nucleotides outside the gene matches: 3. Germline CDR1 and CDR2: MNHEY and SVGAGI.

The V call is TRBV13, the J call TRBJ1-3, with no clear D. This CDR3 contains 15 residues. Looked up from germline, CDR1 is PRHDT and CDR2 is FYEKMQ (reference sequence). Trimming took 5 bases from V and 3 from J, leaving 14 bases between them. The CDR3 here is CASSATTDGGNTIYF. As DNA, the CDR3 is TGTGCCAGCAGCGCAACCACAGACGGTGGAAACACCATATATTTT.

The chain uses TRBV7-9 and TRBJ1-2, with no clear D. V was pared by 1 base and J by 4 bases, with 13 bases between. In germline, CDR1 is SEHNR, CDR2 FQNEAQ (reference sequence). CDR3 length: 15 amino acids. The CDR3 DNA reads TGTGCCAGCAGCTTAGATGGCAGGCCTGTCTATGGCTACACCTTC. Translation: CASSLDGRPVYGYTF.